The source of this T cell receptor (beta chain) is a study of cytomegalovirus exposure and HLA in healthy donors. Clones were read by immunoSEQ multiplex PCR, and TCRdb kept only the in-frame ones, dropping some. The sample comprises more than 60,000 clones, 85% to 90% of which are singletons, and approximately 1.7% rests with the top ten. V lost 6 bases and J lost 1, with 13 bases in between. Germline V gives CDR1 ENHRY, CDR2 SYGVKD. The CDR3 spans 14 residues. The rearrangement uses TRBV10-3 and TRBJ2-7; perhaps TRBD2 as D (6 bases). Sequences were obtained from PBMCs. The receptor was derived from a woman aged 18-29 years in good health and CMV-seronegative. The DNA of the CDR3 is TGTGCCATCAGGGGAGGCAGTATTTCCTACGAGCAGTACTTC. It specifies CAIRGGSISYEQYF.